This T cell receptor beta chain emerged from a study of CD8+ T cells in alopecia areata. RNA extraction was followed by reverse transcription into cDNA, which acted as the sequencing template. This table comes from immunoSEQ multiplex PCR, and its TCRdb copy is limited to in-frame clones, with some not included. This table has 200,000 or so clones, 58% appearing once. Documented treatment: oral pan-JAK inhibitor, 5-10 mg twice daily. From PBMCs, CD4+ and CD8+ T cells were sorted. This clone has only a few counts. The TCR comes from a human donor with alopecia areata. Material: CD4+ T cells sorted from blood, obtained at week 24, from a patient treated with tofacitinib.

CDR3 coding DNA: TGTGCCAGCAGCTCTAGCGGGAGGGCCTACAATGAGCAGTTCTTC. It encodes CASSSSGRAYNEQFF. This chain uses TRBV7-8 with TRBJ2-1; TRBD2 matches at 12 bases. Trimming removed 4 bases from V and 2 bases from J; junction bases left unmatched: 0. Germline V gives CDR1 SGHVS, CDR2 FQNEAQ. This CDR3 is 15 amino acids long.